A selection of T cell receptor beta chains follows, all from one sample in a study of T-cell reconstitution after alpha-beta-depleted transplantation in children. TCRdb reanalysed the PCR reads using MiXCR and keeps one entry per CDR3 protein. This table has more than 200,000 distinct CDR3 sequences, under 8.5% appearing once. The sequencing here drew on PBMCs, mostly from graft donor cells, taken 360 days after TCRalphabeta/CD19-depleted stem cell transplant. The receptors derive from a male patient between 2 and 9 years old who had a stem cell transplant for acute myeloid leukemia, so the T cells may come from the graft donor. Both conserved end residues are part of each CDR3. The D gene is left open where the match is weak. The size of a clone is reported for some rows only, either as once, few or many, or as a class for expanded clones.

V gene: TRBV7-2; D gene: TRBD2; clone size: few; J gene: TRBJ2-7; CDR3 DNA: TGTGCCAGCAGCTTAGCCGGGTTGCGGGAGGTCCCCTACGAGCAGTACTTC; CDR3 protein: CASSLAGLREVPYEQYF
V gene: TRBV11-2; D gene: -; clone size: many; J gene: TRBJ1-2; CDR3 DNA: TGTGCCAGCAGCTTAGATTCGAGGAACGGCTACACCTTC; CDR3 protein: CASSLDSRNGYTF
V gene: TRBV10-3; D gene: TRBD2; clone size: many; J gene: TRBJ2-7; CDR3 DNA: TGTGCCATCAGTGAGTCGACTAGCGGGTACGAGCAGTACTTC; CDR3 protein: CAISESTSGYEQYF
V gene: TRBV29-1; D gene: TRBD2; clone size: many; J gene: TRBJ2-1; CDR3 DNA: TGCAGCGTTGCTCGGCTAGCGGGGGGGCCGGGGAATGAGCAGTTCTTC; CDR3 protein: CSVARLAGGPGNEQFF
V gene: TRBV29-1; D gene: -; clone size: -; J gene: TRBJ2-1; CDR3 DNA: TGCAGCGTTGAAGATGGGGCGGGATGGAATGAGCAGTTCTTC; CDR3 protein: CSVEDGAGWNEQFF
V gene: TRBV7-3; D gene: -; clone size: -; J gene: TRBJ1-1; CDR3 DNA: TGTGCCAGCAGCTTGATGGGGGGGATGAACACTGAAGCTTTCTTT; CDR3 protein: CASSLMGGMNTEAFF
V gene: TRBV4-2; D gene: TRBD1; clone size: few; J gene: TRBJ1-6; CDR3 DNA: TGTGCCAGCAGCCAAGAGGGACAGGGGGCTAGTGGACCCCTCCACTTT; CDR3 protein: CASSQEGQGASGPLHF
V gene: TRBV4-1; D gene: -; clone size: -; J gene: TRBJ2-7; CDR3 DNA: TGCGCCAGCAGCCAAGAACACGAGCAGTACTTC; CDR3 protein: CASSQEHEQYF
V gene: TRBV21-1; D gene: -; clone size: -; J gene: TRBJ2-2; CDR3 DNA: TGTGCCAGCAGCAAAAAGGACAGGGGGATATCCGGGGAGCTGTTTTTT; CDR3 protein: CASSKKDRGISGELFF
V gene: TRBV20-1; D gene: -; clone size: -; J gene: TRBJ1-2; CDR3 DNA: TGCAGTGCTAATGGGAGGCTCGAATCGGGCTACACCTTC; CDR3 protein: CSANGRLESGYTF
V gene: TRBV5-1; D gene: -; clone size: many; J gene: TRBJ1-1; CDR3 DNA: TGCGCCAGCAGTATCTCCCTTGGGACTGAAGCTTTCTTT; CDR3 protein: CASSISLGTEAFF
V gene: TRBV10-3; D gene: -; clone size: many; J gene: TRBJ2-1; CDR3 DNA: TGTGCCATCAGTGAGCCCAGCCTTCTCCCAGGTGAGGGGAGGTTCTTC; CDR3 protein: CAISEPSLLPGEGRFF
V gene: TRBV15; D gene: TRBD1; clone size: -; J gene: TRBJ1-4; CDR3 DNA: TGTGCCACCAGCAGTAGCAGGACAGGGGTTGAAAAACTGTTTTTT; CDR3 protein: CATSSSRTGVEKLFF
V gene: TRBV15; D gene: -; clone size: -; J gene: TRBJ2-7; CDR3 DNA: TGTGCCACCAGCAGAGTCTATAACGAGCAGTACTTC; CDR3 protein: CATSRVYNEQYF
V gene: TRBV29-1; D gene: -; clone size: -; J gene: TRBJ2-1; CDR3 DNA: TGCAGCGTTGTGGGTGGGCCCTCCTACAATGAGCAGTTCTTC; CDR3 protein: CSVVGGPSYNEQFF
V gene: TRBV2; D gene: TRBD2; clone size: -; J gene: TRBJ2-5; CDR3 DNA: TGTGCCAGCCACAGACTAGCGGTACAAGAGACCCAGTACTTC; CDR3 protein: CASHRLAVQETQYF
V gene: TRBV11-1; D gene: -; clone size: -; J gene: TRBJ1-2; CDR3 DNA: TGTGCCAGCAGCGGGCAGAACCCTTATGGCTACACCTTC; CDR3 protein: CASSGQNPYGYTF
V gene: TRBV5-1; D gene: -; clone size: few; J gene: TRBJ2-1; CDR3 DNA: TGCGCCAGCAGCTCTACAGGTCTCCTGGTCTACAATGAGCAGTTCTTC; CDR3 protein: CASSSTGLLVYNEQFF
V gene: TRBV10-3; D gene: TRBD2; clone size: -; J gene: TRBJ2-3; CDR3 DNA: TGTGCCACCGGGACTAGCGGCACAGATACGCAGTATTTT; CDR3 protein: CATGTSGTDTQYF
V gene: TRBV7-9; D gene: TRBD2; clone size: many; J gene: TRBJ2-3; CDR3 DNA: TGTGCCAGCAGCCCAAGGACTAGCGGGCGAAACACAGATACGCAGTATTTT; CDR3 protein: CASSPRTSGRNTDTQYF
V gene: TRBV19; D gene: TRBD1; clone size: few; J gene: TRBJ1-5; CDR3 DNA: TGTGCCAGTAGTCCCGACAGGGGGCGGGCGCCCCAGCATTTT; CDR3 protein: CASSPDRGRAPQHF
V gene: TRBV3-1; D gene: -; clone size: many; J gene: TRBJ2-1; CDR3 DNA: TGTGCCAGCAGCCAACGCAGGGTTTCCTACAATGAGCAGTTCTTC; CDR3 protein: CASSQRRVSYNEQFF
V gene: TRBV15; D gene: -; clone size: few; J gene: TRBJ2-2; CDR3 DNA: TGTGCCACCAGCAGAGAAGGGACAGGAAAGATGGGAGGGACCGGGGAGCTGTTTTTT; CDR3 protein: CATSREGTGKMGGTGELFF
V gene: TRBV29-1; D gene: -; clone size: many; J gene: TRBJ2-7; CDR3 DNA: TGCAGCGTTGAAAGGCAGGGTGAGACCTACGAGCAGTACTTC; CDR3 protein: CSVERQGETYEQYF
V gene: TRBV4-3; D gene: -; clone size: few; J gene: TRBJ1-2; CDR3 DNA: TGCGCCAGCAGCCAACTGGGAGGATACTATGGCTACACCTTC; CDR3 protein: CASSQLGGYYGYTF
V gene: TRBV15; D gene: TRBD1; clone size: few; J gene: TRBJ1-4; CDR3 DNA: TGTGCCACCAGCAGACATCCCGGGACAGGGAATGAAAAACTGTTTTTT; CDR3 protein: CATSRHPGTGNEKLFF
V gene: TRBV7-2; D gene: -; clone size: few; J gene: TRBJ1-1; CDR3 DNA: TGTGCCAGCAGCCTTAGGGAGACTGAAGCTTTCTTT; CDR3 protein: CASSLRETEAFF
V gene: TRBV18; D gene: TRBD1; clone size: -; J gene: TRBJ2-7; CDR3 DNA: TGTGCCAGCTCACCACCCGGACAGGTCTGGCTCGAGCAGTACTTC; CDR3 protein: CASSPPGQVWLEQYF